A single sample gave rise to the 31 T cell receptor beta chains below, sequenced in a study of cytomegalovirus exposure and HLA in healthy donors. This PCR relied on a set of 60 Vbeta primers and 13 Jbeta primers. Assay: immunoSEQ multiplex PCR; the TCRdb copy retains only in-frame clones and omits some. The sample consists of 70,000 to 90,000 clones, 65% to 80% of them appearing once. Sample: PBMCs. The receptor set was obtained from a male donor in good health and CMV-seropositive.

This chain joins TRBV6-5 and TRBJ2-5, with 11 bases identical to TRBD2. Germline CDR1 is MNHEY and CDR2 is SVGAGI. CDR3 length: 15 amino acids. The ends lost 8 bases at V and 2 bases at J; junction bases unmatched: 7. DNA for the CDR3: TGTGCCAGCGGGATTCTAGCGGGAGGACAAGAGACCCAGTACTTC. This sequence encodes CASGILAGGQETQYF.

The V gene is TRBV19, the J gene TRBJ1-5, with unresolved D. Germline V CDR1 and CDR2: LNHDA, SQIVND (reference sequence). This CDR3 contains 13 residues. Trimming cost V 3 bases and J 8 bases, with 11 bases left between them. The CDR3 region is CASSMNANEPQHF. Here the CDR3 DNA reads TGTGCCAGTAGTATGAACGCTAATGAGCCCCAGCATTTT. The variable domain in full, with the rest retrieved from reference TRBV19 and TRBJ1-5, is DGGITQSPKYLFRKEGQNVTLSCEQNLNHDAMYWYRQDPGQGLRLIYYSQIVNDFQKGDIAEGYSVSREKKESFPLTVTSAQKNPTAFYLCASSMNANEPQHFGDGTRLSIL.

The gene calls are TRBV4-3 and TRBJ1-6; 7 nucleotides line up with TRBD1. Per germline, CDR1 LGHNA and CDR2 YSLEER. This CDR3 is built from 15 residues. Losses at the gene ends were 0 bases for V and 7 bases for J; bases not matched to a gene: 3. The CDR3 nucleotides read TGCGCCAGCAGCCAAGATGGCAGGGGGAATTCACCCCTCCACTTT. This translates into CASSQDGRGNSPLHF.

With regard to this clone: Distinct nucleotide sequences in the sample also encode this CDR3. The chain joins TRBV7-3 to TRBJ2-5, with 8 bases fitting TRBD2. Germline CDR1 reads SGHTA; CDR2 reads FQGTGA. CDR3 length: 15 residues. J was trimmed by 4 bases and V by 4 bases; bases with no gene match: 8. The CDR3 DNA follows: TGTGCCAGCAGCTCAAACGGGGGGGCGAGAGAGACCCAGTACTTC. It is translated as CASSSNGGARETQYF.

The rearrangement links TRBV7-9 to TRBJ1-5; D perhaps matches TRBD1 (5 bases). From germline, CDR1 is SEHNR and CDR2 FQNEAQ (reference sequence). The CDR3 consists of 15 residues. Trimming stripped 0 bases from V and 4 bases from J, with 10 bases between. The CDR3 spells CASSLAGARNQPQHF. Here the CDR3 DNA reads TGTGCCAGCAGCTTAGCAGGGGCGAGGAATCAGCCCCAGCATTTT.

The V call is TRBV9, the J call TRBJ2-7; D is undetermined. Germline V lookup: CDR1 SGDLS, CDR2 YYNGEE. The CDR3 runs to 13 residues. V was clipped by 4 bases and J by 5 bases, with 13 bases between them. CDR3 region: CASSPPRRDEQYF. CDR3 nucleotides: TGTGCCAGCAGCCCGCCCCGTCGGGACGAGCAGTACTTC.

DNA for the CDR3: TGCGCCAGCAGCCAAGCCTGGGGGGCGGGGGGGCCGAATGAGCAGTTCTTC. Its protein is CASSQAWGAGGPNEQFF. The rearrangement links TRBV4-1 to TRBJ2-1, with 9 bases that match TRBD2. The V gene's germline CDR1 is MGHRA and CDR2 YSYEKL. J gave up 7 bases and V 1 base, and 11 bases lay outside the gene matches. This CDR3 contains 17 residues.

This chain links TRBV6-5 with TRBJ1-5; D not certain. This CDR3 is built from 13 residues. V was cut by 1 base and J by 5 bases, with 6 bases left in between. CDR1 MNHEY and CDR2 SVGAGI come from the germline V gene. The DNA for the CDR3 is TGTGCCAGCAGTTACTACCGGGATCAGCCCCAGCATTTT. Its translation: CASSYYRDQPQHF.

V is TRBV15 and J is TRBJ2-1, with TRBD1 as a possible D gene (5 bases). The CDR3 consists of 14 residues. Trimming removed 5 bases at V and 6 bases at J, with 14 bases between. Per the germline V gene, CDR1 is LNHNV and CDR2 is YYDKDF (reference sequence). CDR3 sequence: CATSARASINEQFF. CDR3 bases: TGTGCCACCAGCGCCAGGGCAAGCATCAATGAGCAGTTCTTC.

CDR3: CASSLAETAAGELFF. CDR3 DNA sequence: TGCGCCAGCAGCTTGGCGGAGACGGCCGCCGGGGAGCTGTTTTTT. The chain employs TRBV5-1 and TRBJ2-2; D not certain. The CDR3 loop spans 15 amino acids. Trimming shortened V by 0 bases and J by 6 bases, and 12 bases separated the two germline ends. Per germline, CDR1 SGHRS and CDR2 YFSETQ.

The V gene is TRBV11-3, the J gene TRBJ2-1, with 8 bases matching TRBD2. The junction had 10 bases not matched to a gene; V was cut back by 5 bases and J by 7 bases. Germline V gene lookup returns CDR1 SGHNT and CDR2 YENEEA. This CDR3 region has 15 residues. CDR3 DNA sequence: TGTGCCAGCAGCCGCTATCCGGCGGGAGGAAATGAGCAGTTCTTC. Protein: CASSRYPAGGNEQFF.

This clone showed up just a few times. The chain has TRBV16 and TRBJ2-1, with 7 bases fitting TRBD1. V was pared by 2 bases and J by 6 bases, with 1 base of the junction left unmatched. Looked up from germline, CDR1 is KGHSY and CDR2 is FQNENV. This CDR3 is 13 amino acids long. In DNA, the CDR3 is TGTGCCAGCAGCCAAAGGGACAGCAATGAGCAGTTCTTC. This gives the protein CASSQRDSNEQFF.

The chain's CDR3 is CASSVVASETGELFF. CDR3 nucleotides: TGTGCCAGCAGCGTTGTGGCCTCGGAGACCGGGGAGCTGTTTTTT. This chain uses TRBV9 with TRBJ2-2, with D unresolved. V lost 2 bases and J lost 5, with 13 bases in between. CDR3 length: 15 amino acids. Germline loops: CDR1 SGDLS, CDR2 YYNGEE.

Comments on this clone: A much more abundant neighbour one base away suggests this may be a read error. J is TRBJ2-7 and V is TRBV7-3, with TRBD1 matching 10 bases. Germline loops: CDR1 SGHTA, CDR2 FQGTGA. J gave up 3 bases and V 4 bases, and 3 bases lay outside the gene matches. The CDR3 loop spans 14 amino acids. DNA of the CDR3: TGTGCCAGCAGCTCGACAGGGGGCTTCTACGAGCAGTACTTC. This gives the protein CASSSTGGFYEQYF.

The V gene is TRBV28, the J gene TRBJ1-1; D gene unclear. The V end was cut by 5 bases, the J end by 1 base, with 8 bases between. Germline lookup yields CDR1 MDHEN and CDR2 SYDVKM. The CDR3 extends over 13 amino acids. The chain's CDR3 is CASSLPRNTEAFF. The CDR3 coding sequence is TGTGCCAGCAGTCTACCACGGAACACTGAAGCTTTCTTT.

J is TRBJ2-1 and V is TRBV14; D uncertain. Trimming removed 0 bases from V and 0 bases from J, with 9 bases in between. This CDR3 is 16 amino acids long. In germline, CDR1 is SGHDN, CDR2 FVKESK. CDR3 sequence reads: CASSQDESDSYNEQFF. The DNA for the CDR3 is TGTGCCAGCAGCCAAGATGAATCAGACTCCTACAATGAGCAGTTCTTC.

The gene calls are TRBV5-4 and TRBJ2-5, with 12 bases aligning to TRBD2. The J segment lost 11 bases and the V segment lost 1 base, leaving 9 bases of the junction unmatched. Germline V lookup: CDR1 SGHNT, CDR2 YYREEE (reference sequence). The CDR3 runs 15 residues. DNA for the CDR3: TGTGCCAGCAGCTTGCAGGCTAGCGGGGGGGGTGAGCAGTACTTC. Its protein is CASSLQASGGGEQYF.

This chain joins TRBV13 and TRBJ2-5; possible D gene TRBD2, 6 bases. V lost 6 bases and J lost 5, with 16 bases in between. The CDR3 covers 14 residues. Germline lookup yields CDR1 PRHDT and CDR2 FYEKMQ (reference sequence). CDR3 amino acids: CASRGGASWETQYF. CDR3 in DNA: TGTGCCAGCAGGGGGGGAGCTTCTTGGGAGACCCAGTACTTC.

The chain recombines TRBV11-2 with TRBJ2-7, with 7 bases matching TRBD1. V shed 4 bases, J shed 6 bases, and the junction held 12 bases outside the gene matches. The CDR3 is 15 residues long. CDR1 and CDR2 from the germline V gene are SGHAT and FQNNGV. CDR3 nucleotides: TGTGCCAGCAGCTCTAATGACAGGGAAAGCCTCGAGCAGTACTTC. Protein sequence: CASSSNDRESLEQYF.

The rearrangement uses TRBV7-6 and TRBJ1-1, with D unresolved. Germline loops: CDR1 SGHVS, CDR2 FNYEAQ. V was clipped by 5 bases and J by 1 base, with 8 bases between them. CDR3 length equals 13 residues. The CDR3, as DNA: TGTGCCAGCAGCAGGCGACAGAACACTGAAGCTTTCTTT. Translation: CASSRRQNTEAFF. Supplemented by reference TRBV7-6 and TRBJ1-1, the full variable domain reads GAGVSQSPRYKVTKRGQDVALRCDPISGHVSLYWYRQALGQGPEFLTYFNYEAQQDKSGLPNDRFSAERPEGSISTLTIQRTEQRDSAMYRCASSRRQNTEAFFGQGTRLTVV.

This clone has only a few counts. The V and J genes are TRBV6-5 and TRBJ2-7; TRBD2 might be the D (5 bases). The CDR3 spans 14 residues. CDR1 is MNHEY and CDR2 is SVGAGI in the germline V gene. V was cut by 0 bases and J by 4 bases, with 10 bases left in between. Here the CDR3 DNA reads TGTGCCAGCAGTTACTCCGCGGGTGGGTACGAGCAGTACTTC. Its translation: CASSYSAGGYEQYF.

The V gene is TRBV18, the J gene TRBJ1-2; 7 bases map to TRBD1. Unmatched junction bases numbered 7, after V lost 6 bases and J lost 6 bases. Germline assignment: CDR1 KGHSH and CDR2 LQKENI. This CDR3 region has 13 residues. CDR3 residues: CASSPTGDDGYTF. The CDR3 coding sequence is TGTGCCAGCTCGCCCACAGGGGACGATGGCTACACCTTC.

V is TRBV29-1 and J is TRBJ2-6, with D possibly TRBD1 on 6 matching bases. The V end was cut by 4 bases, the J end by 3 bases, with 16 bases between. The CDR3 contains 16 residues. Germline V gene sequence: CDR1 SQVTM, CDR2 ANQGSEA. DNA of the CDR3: TGCAGCGTTGGGCGCAGGGGATTGGGTGGGGCCAACGTCCTGACTTTC. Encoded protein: CSVGRRGLGGANVLTF.

The CDR3 DNA sequence: TGTGCCAGCTCACCCTTAGATTCTAGCGACGCAGATACGCAGTATTTT. Translating it yields CASSPLDSSDADTQYF. The chain has TRBV18 and TRBJ2-3, with D possibly being TRBD2 (6 bases). Germline CDR1 and CDR2: KGHSH and LQKENI. This CDR3 region has 16 residues. Trimming removed 3 bases from V and 4 bases from J, with 17 bases in between. Variable domain in full (rest from reference TRBV18 and TRBJ2-3): NAGVMQNPRHLVRRRGQEARLRCSPMKGHSHVYWYRQLPEEGLKFMVYLQKENIIDESGMPKERFSAEFPKEGPSILRIQQVVRGDSAAYFCASSPLDSSDADTQYFGPGTRLTVL.

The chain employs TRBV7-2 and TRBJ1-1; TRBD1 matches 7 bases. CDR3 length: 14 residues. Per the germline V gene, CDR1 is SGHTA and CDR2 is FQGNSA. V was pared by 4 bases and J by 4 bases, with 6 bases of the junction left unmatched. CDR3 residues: CASSSGRGSTEAFF. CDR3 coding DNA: TGTGCCAGCAGCTCCGGCAGGGGGTCCACTGAAGCTTTCTTT.

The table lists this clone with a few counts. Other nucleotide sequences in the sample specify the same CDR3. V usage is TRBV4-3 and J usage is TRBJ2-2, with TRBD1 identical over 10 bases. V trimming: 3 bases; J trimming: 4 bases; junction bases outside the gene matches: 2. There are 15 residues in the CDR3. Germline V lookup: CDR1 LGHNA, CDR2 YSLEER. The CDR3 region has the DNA TGCGCCAGCAGCCAGGGACAGGGGAGCACCGGGGAGCTGTTTTTT. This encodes CASSQGQGSTGELFF.

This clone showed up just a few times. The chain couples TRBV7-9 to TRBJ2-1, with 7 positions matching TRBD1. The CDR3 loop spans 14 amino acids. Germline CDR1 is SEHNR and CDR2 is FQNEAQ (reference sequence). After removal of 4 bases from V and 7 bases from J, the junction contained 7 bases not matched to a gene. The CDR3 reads CASSSRQGENEQFF. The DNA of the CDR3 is TGTGCCAGCAGCTCCCGACAGGGAGAGAATGAGCAGTTCTTC.

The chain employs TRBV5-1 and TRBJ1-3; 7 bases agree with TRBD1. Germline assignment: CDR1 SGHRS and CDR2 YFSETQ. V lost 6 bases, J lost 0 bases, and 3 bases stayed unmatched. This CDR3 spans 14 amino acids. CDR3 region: CASTTGDSGNTIYF. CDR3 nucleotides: TGCGCCAGCACAACAGGGGACTCTGGAAACACCATATATTTT.

Written as DNA, the CDR3 is TGTGCCAGTAGTTCCCGGACTAGCGGGAGCTACGAGCAGTACTTC. Protein sequence: CASSSRTSGSYEQYF. The chain combines TRBV19 with TRBJ2-7, with 13 bases aligning to TRBD2. The V and J ends lost 5 bases and 3 bases, in that order; junction bases with no gene match: 4. Germline loops: CDR1 LNHDA, CDR2 SQIVND (reference sequence). The CDR3 length is 15 residues.

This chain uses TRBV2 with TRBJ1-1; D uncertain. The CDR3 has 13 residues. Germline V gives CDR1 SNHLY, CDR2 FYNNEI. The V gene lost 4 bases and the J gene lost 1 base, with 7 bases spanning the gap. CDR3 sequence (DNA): TGTGCCAGCAGTGTCTTGGCGAACACTGAAGCTTTCTTT. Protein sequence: CASSVLANTEAFF.

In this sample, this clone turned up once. The CDR3 DNA sequence: TGTGCCAGCAGTTACTCGGCTCCTTCCTTCCAAGAGACCCAGTACTTC. Encoded protein: CASSYSAPSFQETQYF. The chain combines TRBV6-5 with TRBJ2-5, with D uncertain. This CDR3 region has 16 residues. From germline, CDR1 is MNHEY and CDR2 SVGAGI. Trimming cost V 0 bases and J 1 base, with 12 bases left between them.